This entry lists 14 T cell receptor beta chains sequenced from one sample in a study of spatial heterogeneity in lung cancer. Time point described: sample taken at primary tumor resection. Researchers sequenced whole RNA taken from tumor, nontumor lung or frozen PBMC without sorting. TCRdb processed the 5' RACE reads anew with MiXCR; each CDR3 protein has one entry. The sample yields about 92,000 distinct CDR3 sequences, about 12% seen once. The material sequenced was PBMCs, taken at surgery. The origin of the receptors is a male donor with early-stage non-small cell lung cancer.

The CDR3 DNA reads as TGTGCCAGCAGCTTACACACCTTCCCCGAGACCCAGTACTTC. Translating gives CASSLHTFPETQYF. The chain combines TRBV7-2 with TRBJ2-5; D uncertain. Per germline, CDR1 SGHTA and CDR2 FQGNSA. The CDR3 has 14 residues. Trimming stripped 2 bases from V and 5 bases from J, with 12 bases between. Full variable domain (outside the CDR3, taken from reference TRBV7-2 and TRBJ2-5): GAGVSQSPSNKVTEKGKDVELRCDPISGHTALYWYRQSLGQGLEFLIYFQGNSAPDKSGLPSDRFSAERTGGSVSTLTIQRTQQEDSAVYLCASSLHTFPETQYFGPGTRLLVL.

This clonotype was seen a handful of times. This chain links TRBV10-3 with TRBJ2-3; 9 nucleotides line up with TRBD2. The CDR3 spans 15 residues. V lost 6 bases, J lost 2 bases, and 6 bases stayed unmatched. From germline, CDR1 is ENHRY and CDR2 SYGVKD. CDR3 DNA: TGTGCCATCAGCCCGGGACTAGCTACCACAGATACGCAGTATTTT. As protein: CAISPGLATTDTQYF.

This clonotype came up many times. The chain carries TRBV20-1 and TRBJ2-7; 7 bases agree with TRBD2. The germline gives CDR1 DFQATT, CDR2 SNEGSKA (reference sequence). There are 12 residues in the CDR3. Trimming removed 6 bases from V and 2 bases from J; junction bases left unmatched: 4. The CDR3: CSAEGLAYEQYF. DNA of the CDR3: TGCAGTGCCGAAGGACTAGCCTACGAGCAGTACTTC.

This clonotype was detected a few times. The V and J genes are TRBV3-1 and TRBJ1-1; TRBD1 agrees at 7 bases. The CDR3 is 15 amino acids. The trim removed 3 bases at V and 1 base at J, leaving 5 bases unmatched. CDR1 and CDR2 (germline): LGHDT, YNNKEL (reference sequence). This CDR3 reads CASSHRGTENTEAFF. The CDR3 region has the DNA TGTGCCAGCAGCCATCGAGGGACAGAGAACACTGAAGCTTTCTTT.

Only a few counts were recorded for this clonotype. V is TRBV11-3 and J is TRBJ2-7; 10 bases align to TRBD1. Germline lookup yields CDR1 SGHNT and CDR2 YENEEA. After removal of 1 base from V and 3 bases from J, the junction contained 3 bases not matched to a gene. The CDR3 consists of 15 residues. The CDR3 region has the DNA TGTGCCAGCAGCTTAGGGACAGGGGGACACTACGAGCAGTACTTC. It codes for CASSLGTGGHYEQYF. The entire variable domain, with the rest obtained from reference TRBV11-3 and TRBJ2-7, is as follows: EAGVVQSPRYKIIEKKQPVAFWCNPISGHNTLYWYLQNLGQGPELLIRYENEEAVDDSQLPKDRFSAERLKGVDSTLKIQPAELGDSAVYLCASSLGTGGHYEQYFGPGTRLTVT.

This sequence joins TRBV3-1 and TRBJ1-5; D is possibly TRBD1 (5 bases). Germline lookup yields CDR1 LGHDT and CDR2 YNNKEL (reference sequence). V lost 1 base and J lost 5, with 6 bases in between. The CDR3 length is 13 residues. Written as DNA, the CDR3 is TGTGCCAGCAGCCAAGGAGGGGATCAGCCCCAGCATTTT. Translating gives CASSQGGDQPQHF.

This sequence joins TRBV10-3 and TRBJ2-7, with D maybe TRBD1 (6 bases). The CDR3 is 12 residues long. Trimming stripped 4 bases from V and 7 bases from J, with 11 bases between. Germline V gives CDR1 ENHRY, CDR2 SYGVKD. CDR3 sequence: CAISGQDSEQYF. In nucleotides, the CDR3 is TGTGCCATCAGTGGACAGGACTCGGAGCAGTACTTC.

This clonotype was observed a handful of times. The rearrangement uses TRBV11-3 and TRBJ2-2; unclear D gene. From germline, CDR1 is SGHNT and CDR2 YENEEA. V lost 5 bases to trimming and J lost 7 bases, with 8 bases between them. The CDR3 spans 12 residues. CDR3 sequence: CASSSWGGELFF. CDR3 coding DNA: TGTGCCAGCAGCAGCTGGGGCGGGGAGCTGTTTTTT.

The rearrangement uses TRBV20-1 and TRBJ2-7, with 13 bases fitting TRBD2. With V trimmed by 6 bases and J by 7 bases, 3 bases remained unmatched. Germline V gene data show CDR1 as DFQATT and CDR2 as SNEGSKA (reference sequence). The CDR3 is made up of 12 amino acids. The CDR3 nucleotides are TGCAGTGCCCCGGGACTAGCGGGGGAGCAGTACTTC. Amino acids: CSAPGLAGEQYF.

V and J are TRBV21-1 and TRBJ2-5; the table's D call, TRBD1, has no DNA check behind it. TRBV21-1 is recorded as a pseudogene. CDR3 length: 15 amino acids. CDR3 nucleotides: TGTGCCAGCAGCAAGGGCAGGGGGCATCAAGAGACCCAGTACTTC. Residues: CASSKGRGHQETQYF.

This clonotype was observed a few times. The chain recombines TRBV27 with TRBJ1-3; the D gene is possibly TRBD1 (6 bases). There are 15 residues in the CDR3. Germline V gene lookup returns CDR1 MNHEY and CDR2 SMNVEV (reference sequence). Between the trimmed V and J ends, which lost 2 bases and 2 bases, there was a span of 10 bases. CDR3 in DNA: TGTGCCAGCAGTTTACGGGGGGCACCTGGAAACACCATATATTTT. Encoded protein: CASSLRGAPGNTIYF.

This clonotype was found many times. V and J are TRBV30 and TRBJ2-3; 10 bases are a match to TRBD1. CDR3 length: 13 amino acids. V dropped 6 bases and J dropped 4; count of bases not matched to a gene: 4. Looked up from germline, CDR1 is GTSNPN and CDR2 is SVGIG (reference sequence). For the CDR3, the DNA is TGTGCCTGCCGGGACAGGGGTTCAGATACGCAGTATTTT. It specifies CACRDRGSDTQYF.

This clonotype was counted between two and nine times. V is TRBV20-1 and J is TRBJ2-3; D remains ambiguous. The CDR3 is made up of 13 amino acids. Germline V gene lookup returns CDR1 DFQATT and CDR2 SNEGSKA (reference sequence). V dropped 3 bases and J dropped 5 bases, with 12 bases sitting between them. The CDR3 here is CSARRSLGDTQYF. In DNA form, the CDR3 reads TGCAGTGCTAGGCGGTCCCTCGGAGATACGCAGTATTTT.

The V gene is TRBV5-1, the J gene TRBJ2-2; D uncertain. Per germline, CDR1 SGHRS and CDR2 YFSETQ. Trimming took off 0 bases at V and 1 base at J, with 10 bases between the two ends. This CDR3 comprises 16 residues. This chain's CDR3 is CASSLAAAMNTGELFF. The CDR3 nucleotides are TGCGCCAGCAGCTTGGCCGCAGCCATGAACACCGGGGAGCTGTTTTTT.